A single TCR beta chain is shown here with its context. The data were taken from a study of T-cell memory formation after mild COVID-19. Trimming pared 1 base from V and 2 bases from J, leaving 9 bases between. Germline CDR1 is SNHLY and CDR2 is FYNNEI. The CDR3 extends over 15 amino acids. Using constant-segment primers, 5'RACE produced TCR alpha and TCR beta cDNA libraries carrying sample barcodes and UMIs. TCRdb ran MiXCR on the 5' RACE reads and lists one entry per CDR3 protein. The table lists approximately 300,000 distinct CDR3 sequences, roughly 21% of them singletons. The chain recombines TRBV2 with TRBJ1-5; D gene ambiguous. The TCR comes from a man aged 18 to 30 who had mild COVID-19 (a few samples of this study predate the infection). Cell type and time point are not known. Sequenced input: PBMCs or a T cell subset sorted from them (not recorded which). CDR3 amino acids: CASSEVARGNQPQHF. CDR3 coding DNA: TGTGCCAGCAGTGAAGTTGCGCGAGGCAATCAGCCCCAGCATTTT.